The T cell receptor (beta chain) described here comes from a study of CD8+ T cells in alopecia areata. Findings and caveats of the study: Compared with mice, patients displayed less clear TCR sharing, possibly for HLA-related reasons.

The count of this clone is one. The antigen is not known. Germline V CDR1 and CDR2: MRHNA, SNTAGT. The CDR3 is made up of 17 amino acids. Trimming took 6 bases from V and 8 from J; bases not matched to a gene: 14. RNA extraction was followed by reverse transcription into cDNA, which acted as the sequencing template. Clones were read by immunoSEQ multiplex PCR, and TCRdb kept only the in-frame ones, dropping some. The sample holds 30,000 to 35,000 clones, 55% seen once. Material: NKG2D-high CD8+ T cells sorted from blood. The chain employs TRBV6-4 and TRBJ2-1; 12 bases agree with TRBD2. This sequence originates from a human donor with alopecia areata. The CDR3 DNA follows: TGTGCCAGCAGCCGCCTGGGAACTAGCGGGAGGAACCATGAGCAGTTCTTC. Its protein is CASSRLGTSGRNHEQFF.